The rows below give T cell receptor beta chains drawn from one sample of a study of blood T cells in healthy people across ages. TCRdb reprocessed the 5' RACE reads with MiXCR, giving one entry per CDR3 protein. Of a few hundred thousand distinct CDR3 sequences in the sample, approximately 30% were seen once. The material sequenced was blood. The receptor set was obtained from a woman aged 70-85 years in good health. Each CDR3 is given without its conserved first and last residue.

v_gene | CDR3aa
TRBV6-5 | ASSYPKEGLNSPLH
TRBV4-2 | ASSQDRTSSGANVLT
TRBV7-3 | ASSLNAGKNTEAF
TRBV18 | ASSTAIRDSFRSSYEQY
TRBV18 | ASSPTGVDGCT
TRBV5-6 | ASSFFSGESYNEQF
TRBV6-5 | ASSYSISLNTEAF
TRBV24-1 | ATNPARGETQY
TRBV5-1 | ASSPGGGDYGYT
TRBV9 | ASSVGGADTQY
TRBV18 | ASSPALDRNTEAF
TRBV25-1 | ASTTSRQGDSSYT
TRBV20-1 | SARVSSYEQY
TRBV2 | ASSELAGGGETQY
TRBV9 | ASSAREGGEVGELF
TRBV4-2 | ASSQVSWQGNEKLF
TRBV7-2 | ASSFPGQLSGYT
TRBV29-1 | SGRTVNTEAF
TRBV9 | ASSVSGGSSYNEQF
TRBV5-1 | ASSGGPGETQY
TRBV3-1 | ASSLRLSTNEKLF
TRBV7-2 | ASIEGIGGGETQY